The rows below give T cell receptor beta chains drawn from one sample of a study of T cells in Graves' hyperthyroidism and ophthalmopathy. In TCRdb, the multiplex PCR reads were re-called with MiXCR into one record per CDR3 protein. The sample records a few hundred thousand distinct CDR3 sequences, more than 12% being singletons. The sample comprised blood. All receptors derive from a young woman with Graves' ophthalmopathy. Each CDR3 is given with its conserved first and last residue. D genes are given only for firm matches.

V gene	J gene	D gene	CDR3 protein
TRBV9	TRBJ2-3	TRBD1	CASSVDTGGGTDTQYF
TRBV20-1	TRBJ2-5	-	CSARNLRGNQETQYF
TRBV7-2	TRBJ2-7	-	CASSATGISYEQYF
TRBV5-1	TRBJ1-4	TRBD1	CASSSEGQGEKLFF
TRBV19	TRBJ1-2	-	CASSIPTGRVFGYTF
TRBV20-1	TRBJ1-1	-	CSAPRRDYTEAFF
TRBV9	TRBJ1-1	TRBD1	CASSVGDRSEAFF
TRBV2	TRBJ1-4	TRBD1	CASSEGTGAGEKLFF
TRBV7-2	TRBJ2-7	-	CASSPQVTDSYEQYF
TRBV7-9	TRBJ2-3	-	CASSLEGIGFSADTQYF
TRBV5-5	TRBJ2-5	-	CASSRGGTEETQYF
TRBV7-2	TRBJ1-3	-	CASSPPLTGNTIYF
TRBV7-2	TRBJ2-5	TRBD1	CASSLRTGPSYQETQYF
TRBV15	TRBJ2-1	TRBD2	CAISGGGASNEQFF
TRBV20-1	TRBJ2-3	TRBD1	CSARDPRQGTNTDTQYF
TRBV6-1	TRBJ1-5	TRBD1	CASRIIGTGMESNQPQHF
TRBV10-3	TRBJ1-5	TRBD1	CAIRASTGEDGNQPQHF
TRBV7-2	TRBJ2-7	TRBD2	CASSQPQRGGEQYF
TRBV5-6	TRBJ2-2	TRBD1	CASSLGDREVVF
TRBV6-2/TRBV6-3	TRBJ2-7	-	CASSYAGTNYEQYF
TRBV5-6	TRBJ2-7	TRBD1	CASSLGDRTYEQYF
TRBV10-3	TRBJ2-5	-	CAISESGLGQETQYF
TRBV19	TRBJ2-3	-	CASKGGGGRTDTQYF
TRBV5-1	TRBJ1-1	TRBD1	CASSEQGGEASTEAFF
TRBV5-8	TRBJ1-2	-	CASSLRDTGLGGYTF
TRBV7-2	TRBJ2-1	TRBD2	CASSFRGGNLNEQFF